Listed here are 11 T cell receptor beta chains from one sample, sequenced in a study of cytomegalovirus exposure and HLA in healthy donors (dated by TCRdb to 2017 to 2019). Receptors were amplified or captured by the immunoSEQ multiplex PCR assay. TCRdb provides this immuneACCESS table in a form limited to in-frame rearrangements. Some clones are lacking; in checked studies, under half of them reflect an unresolved V gene, and why the rest are absent is not known. The sample table shows roughly 120,000 clones, and less than 90% are seen once. The ten top clones hold nearly 4.5% of the sample. The specimen was PBMCs. The source of these receptors is a man younger than 35 in good health and CMV-seropositive.

This rearrangement joins TRBV6-5 to TRBJ1-5, with TRBD1 matching 7 bases. The germline gives CDR1 MNHEY, CDR2 SVGAGI. The CDR3 runs to 15 residues. The trim removed 4 bases at V and 6 bases at J, leaving 9 bases unmatched. CDR3 loop: CASSSRQGARQPQHF. The CDR3 bases are TGTGCCAGCAGTTCCCGACAGGGTGCTCGTCAGCCCCAGCATTTT.

The rearrangement links TRBV29-1 to TRBJ1-2; D perhaps matches TRBD1 (5 bases). Trimming pared 0 bases from V and 7 bases from J, leaving 12 bases between. CDR3 length equals 13 residues. Germline V gives CDR1 SQVTM, CDR2 ANQGSEA. In nucleotides, the CDR3 is TGCAGCGTTGAAGATCAGGGTAGAAGTGGCTACACCTTC. Its translation: CSVEDQGRSGYTF.

The chain uses TRBV27 and TRBJ2-7, with a weak D call TRBD1 (5 bases). Per the germline V gene, CDR1 is MNHEY and CDR2 is SMNVEV (reference sequence). Trimming took 3 bases from V and 5 from J, leaving 14 bases between them. This CDR3 is 14 amino acids long. The CDR3 region is CASSFITGRDEQYF. The CDR3 nucleotides are TGTGCCAGCAGTTTCATAACAGGCCGGGACGAGCAGTACTTC.

The V gene is TRBV30, the J gene TRBJ2-7; 7 bases map to TRBD1. Germline CDR1 GTSNPN, CDR2 SVGIG (reference sequence). The junction had 5 bases not matched to a gene; V was cut back by 0 bases and J by 3 bases. The CDR3 is 14 residues long. CDR3: CAWSVMQGVYEQYF. CDR3 nucleotide sequence: TGTGCCTGGAGTGTAATGCAGGGGGTCTACGAGCAGTACTTC.

The V and J genes are TRBV2 and TRBJ2-7; a weak D match, TRBD2 (6 bases). Trimming cost V 4 bases and J 2 bases, with 12 bases left between them. This CDR3 is 14 amino acids long. CDR1 and CDR2 from the germline V gene are SNHLY and FYNNEI. The CDR3 nucleotides read TGTGCCAGCAGTGTGGAGGGTATGGCCTACGAGCAGTACTTC. It specifies CASSVEGMAYEQYF. The variable domain in full, completed from reference TRBV2 and TRBJ2-7, reads EPEVTQTPSHQVTQMGQEVILRCVPISNHLYFYWYRQILGQKVEFLVSFYNNEISEKSEIFDDQFSVERPDGSNFTLKIRSTKLEDSAMYFCASSVEGMAYEQYFGPGTRLTVT.

This clone was found once. The chain combines TRBV7-2 with TRBJ1-5, with D perhaps matching TRBD1 (5 bases). The CDR3 is 14 amino acids. Germline CDR1 reads SGHTA; CDR2 reads FQGNSA. The V and J ends lost 8 bases and 2 bases respectively, with 13 bases between them. The CDR3 here is CASSPVGGNQPQHF. The DNA for the CDR3 is TGTGCCAGCTCCCCAGTAGGGGGCAATCAGCCCCAGCATTTT.

The rearrangement joins TRBV7-8 to TRBJ1-5; TRBD1 matches 7 bases. CDR3 length equals 15 residues. The germline V gene encodes CDR1 SGHVS and CDR2 FQNEAQ. V gave up 4 bases and J gave up 5 bases; unmatched junction bases: 8. CDR3 region: CASSSDRVDDQPQHF. The CDR3, as DNA: TGTGCCAGCAGCTCCGACAGGGTTGACGATCAGCCCCAGCATTTT. The full variable domain, with the rest looked up from reference TRBV7-8 and TRBJ1-5, is GAGVSQSPRYKVAKRGQDVALRCDPISGHVSLFWYQQALGQGPEFLTYFQNEAQLDKSGLPSDRFFAERPEGSVSTLKIQRTQQEDSAVYLCASSSDRVDDQPQHFGDGTRLSIL.

This rearrangement joins TRBV27 to TRBJ2-7; 9 bases line up with TRBD1. CDR1 and CDR2 (germline): MNHEY, SMNVEV (reference sequence). The CDR3 sequence is 14 residues long. V lost 5 bases and J lost 3; bases outside the gene matches: 5. CDR3 residues: CASSAGTGSYEQYF. As DNA, the CDR3 is TGTGCCAGCAGTGCCGGGACAGGGAGCTACGAGCAGTACTTC.

This rearrangement joins TRBV6-5 to TRBJ1-1; 7 nucleotides line up with TRBD1. The germline V gene has CDR1 MNHEY and CDR2 SVGAGI. The length of the CDR3 is 13 residues. The V and J ends lost 4 bases and 7 bases, in that order; junction bases with no gene match: 6. CDR3 bases: TGTGCCAGCAGTTGGGACAGAACTTATGAAGCTTTCTTT. This sequence encodes CASSWDRTYEAFF.

CDR3 bases: TGTGCCAGCATTTATGGGACAGGGGAAAAACTGTTTTTT. It encodes CASIYGTGEKLFF. The chain uses TRBV2 and TRBJ1-4, with TRBD1 matching 9 bases. CDR1 SNHLY and CDR2 FYNNEI come from the germline V gene. This CDR3 spans 13 amino acids. The V gene end was trimmed by 7 bases and the J gene end by 8 bases; junction bases not matched to a gene: 5.

This clone was seen just once. V and J are TRBV6-1 and TRBJ2-5, with D tentatively TRBD2 (6 bases). Germline CDR1 reads MNHNS; CDR2 reads SASEGT. With 1 base removed from V and 4 bases from J, the gap between germline ends came to 13 bases. The length of the CDR3 is 15 residues. For the CDR3, the DNA is TGTGCCAGCAGTGAAGAGGTACTAGCTGGAGAGACCCAGTACTTC. As protein: CASSEEVLAGETQYF.